The present entry profiles one TCR beta chain with its context. The data belong to a study of blood T cell repertoires in COVID-19. J lost 7 bases, V lost 4 bases, and 9 bases had no gene match. The CDR3 has 14 amino acids. Germline V CDR1 and CDR2: LNHDA, SQIVND (reference sequence). The method was immunoSEQ multiplex PCR; TCRdb's version includes in-frame clones alone and lacks a portion of them. The sample yields more than 90,000 clones, around 90% seen once. The sequenced sample consisted of peripheral blood. The TCR originated in a human donor in a cohort sampled during active COVID-19. V and J are TRBV19 and TRBJ2-5; 7 nucleotides match TRBD1. The CDR3 DNA is TGTGCCAGTAGTAGGGACAGAGAAGAAGGGACCCAGTACTTC. Its protein is CASSRDREEGTQYF. Based on the CDR3 plus reference TRBV19 and TRBJ2-5, the full variable domain is DGGITQSPKYLFRKEGQNVTLSCEQNLNHDAMYWYRQDPGQGLRLIYYSQIVNDFQKGDIAEGYSVSREKKESFPLTVTSAQKNPTAFYLCASSRDREEGTQYFGPGTRLLVL.